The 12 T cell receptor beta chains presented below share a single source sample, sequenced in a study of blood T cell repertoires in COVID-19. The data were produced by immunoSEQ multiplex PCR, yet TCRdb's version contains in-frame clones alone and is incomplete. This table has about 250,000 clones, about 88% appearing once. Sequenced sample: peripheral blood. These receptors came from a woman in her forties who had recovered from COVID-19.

CDR3 nucleotides: TGTGCCAGCAGTTACCCCCCTAGCCTACCCTACAATGAGCAGTTCTTC. It codes for CASSYPPSLPYNEQFF. The V call is TRBV6-5, the J call TRBJ2-1, with a weak D call TRBD2 (5 bases). This CDR3 has 16 residues. Trimming took 2 bases from V and 2 from J, leaving 13 bases between them. CDR1 is MNHEY and CDR2 is SVGAGI in the germline V gene.

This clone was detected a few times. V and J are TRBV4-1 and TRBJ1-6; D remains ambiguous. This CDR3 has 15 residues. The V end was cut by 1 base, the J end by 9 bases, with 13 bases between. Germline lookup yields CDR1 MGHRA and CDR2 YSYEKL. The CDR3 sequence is CASSQGQAPGSPLHF. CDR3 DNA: TGCGCCAGCAGCCAAGGACAAGCCCCAGGTTCACCCCTCCACTTT.

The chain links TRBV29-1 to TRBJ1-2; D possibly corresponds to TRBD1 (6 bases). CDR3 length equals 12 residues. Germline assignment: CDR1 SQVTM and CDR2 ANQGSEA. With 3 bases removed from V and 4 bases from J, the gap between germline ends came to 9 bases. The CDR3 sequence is CSVEAGVYGYTF. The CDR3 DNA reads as TGCAGCGTTGAGGCAGGGGTCTATGGCTACACCTTC.

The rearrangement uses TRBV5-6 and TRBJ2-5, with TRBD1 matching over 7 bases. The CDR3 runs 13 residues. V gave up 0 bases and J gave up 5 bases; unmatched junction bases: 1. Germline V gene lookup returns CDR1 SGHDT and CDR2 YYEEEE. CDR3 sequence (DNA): TGTGCCAGCAGCTTGGGACAGGGTGAGACCCAGTACTTC. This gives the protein CASSLGQGETQYF.

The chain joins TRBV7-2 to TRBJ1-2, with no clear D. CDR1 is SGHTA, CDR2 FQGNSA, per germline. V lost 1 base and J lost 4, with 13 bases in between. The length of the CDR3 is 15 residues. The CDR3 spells CASSLDQAGRYGYTF. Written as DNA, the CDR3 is TGTGCCAGCAGCTTAGATCAGGCAGGCCGCTATGGCTACACCTTC.

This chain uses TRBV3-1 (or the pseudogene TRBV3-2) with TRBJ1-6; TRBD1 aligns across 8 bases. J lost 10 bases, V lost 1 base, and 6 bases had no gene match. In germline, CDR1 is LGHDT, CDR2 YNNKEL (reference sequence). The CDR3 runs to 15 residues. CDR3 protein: CASSQGDRLRSPLHF. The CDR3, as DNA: TGTGCCAGCAGCCAAGGGGACAGGTTAAGGTCACCCCTCCACTTT.

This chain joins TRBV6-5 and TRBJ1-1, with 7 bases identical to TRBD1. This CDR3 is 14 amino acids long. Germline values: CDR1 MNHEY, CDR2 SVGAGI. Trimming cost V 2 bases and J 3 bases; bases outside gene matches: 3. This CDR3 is CASSYRDRDTEAFF. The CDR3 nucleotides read TGTGCCAGCAGTTACCGTGACAGGGACACTGAAGCTTTCTTT.

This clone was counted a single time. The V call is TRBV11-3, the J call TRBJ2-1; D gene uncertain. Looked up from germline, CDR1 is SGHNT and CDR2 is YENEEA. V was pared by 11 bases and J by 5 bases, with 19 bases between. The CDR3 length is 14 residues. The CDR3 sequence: CAGTTMGPHNEQFF. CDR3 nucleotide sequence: TGTGCCGGCACGACAATGGGTCCTCACAATGAGCAGTTCTTC. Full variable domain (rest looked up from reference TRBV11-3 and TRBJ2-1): EAGVVQSPRYKIIEKKQPVAFWCNPISGHNTLYWYLQNLGQGPELLIRYENEEAVDDSQLPKDRFSAERLKGVDSTLKIQPAELGDSAVYLCAGTTMGPHNEQFFGPGTRLTVL.

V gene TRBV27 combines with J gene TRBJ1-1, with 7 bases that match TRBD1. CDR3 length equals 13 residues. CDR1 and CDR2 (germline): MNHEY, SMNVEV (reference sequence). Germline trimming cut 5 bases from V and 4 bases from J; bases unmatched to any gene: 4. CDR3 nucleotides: TGTGCCAGCAGTCAATACAGGGGCACTGAAGCTTTCTTT. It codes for CASSQYRGTEAFF.

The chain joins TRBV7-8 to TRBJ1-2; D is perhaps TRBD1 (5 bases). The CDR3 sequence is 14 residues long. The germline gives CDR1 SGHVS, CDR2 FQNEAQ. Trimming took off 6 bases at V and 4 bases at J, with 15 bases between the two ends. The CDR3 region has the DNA TGTGCCAGCAGTCACTTGGACACCGGCTATGGCTACACCTTC. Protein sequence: CASSHLDTGYGYTF.

In DNA form, the CDR3 reads TGCGCCAGCAGTCCCCTAGCGAACACCGGGGAGCTGTTTTTT. Protein: CASSPLANTGELFF. This rearrangement joins TRBV10-2 to TRBJ2-2; no clear D gene. Germline CDR1 WSHSY, CDR2 SAAADI. V gave up 5 bases and J gave up 0 bases, with 7 bases separating them. CDR3 size: 14 residues.

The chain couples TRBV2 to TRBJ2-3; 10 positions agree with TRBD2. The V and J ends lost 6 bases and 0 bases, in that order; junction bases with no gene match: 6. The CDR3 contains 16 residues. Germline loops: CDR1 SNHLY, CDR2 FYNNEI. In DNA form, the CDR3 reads TGTGCCAGCAGAGACACTAGCGGGGCTAGCACAGATACGCAGTATTTT. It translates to CASRDTSGASTDTQYF.